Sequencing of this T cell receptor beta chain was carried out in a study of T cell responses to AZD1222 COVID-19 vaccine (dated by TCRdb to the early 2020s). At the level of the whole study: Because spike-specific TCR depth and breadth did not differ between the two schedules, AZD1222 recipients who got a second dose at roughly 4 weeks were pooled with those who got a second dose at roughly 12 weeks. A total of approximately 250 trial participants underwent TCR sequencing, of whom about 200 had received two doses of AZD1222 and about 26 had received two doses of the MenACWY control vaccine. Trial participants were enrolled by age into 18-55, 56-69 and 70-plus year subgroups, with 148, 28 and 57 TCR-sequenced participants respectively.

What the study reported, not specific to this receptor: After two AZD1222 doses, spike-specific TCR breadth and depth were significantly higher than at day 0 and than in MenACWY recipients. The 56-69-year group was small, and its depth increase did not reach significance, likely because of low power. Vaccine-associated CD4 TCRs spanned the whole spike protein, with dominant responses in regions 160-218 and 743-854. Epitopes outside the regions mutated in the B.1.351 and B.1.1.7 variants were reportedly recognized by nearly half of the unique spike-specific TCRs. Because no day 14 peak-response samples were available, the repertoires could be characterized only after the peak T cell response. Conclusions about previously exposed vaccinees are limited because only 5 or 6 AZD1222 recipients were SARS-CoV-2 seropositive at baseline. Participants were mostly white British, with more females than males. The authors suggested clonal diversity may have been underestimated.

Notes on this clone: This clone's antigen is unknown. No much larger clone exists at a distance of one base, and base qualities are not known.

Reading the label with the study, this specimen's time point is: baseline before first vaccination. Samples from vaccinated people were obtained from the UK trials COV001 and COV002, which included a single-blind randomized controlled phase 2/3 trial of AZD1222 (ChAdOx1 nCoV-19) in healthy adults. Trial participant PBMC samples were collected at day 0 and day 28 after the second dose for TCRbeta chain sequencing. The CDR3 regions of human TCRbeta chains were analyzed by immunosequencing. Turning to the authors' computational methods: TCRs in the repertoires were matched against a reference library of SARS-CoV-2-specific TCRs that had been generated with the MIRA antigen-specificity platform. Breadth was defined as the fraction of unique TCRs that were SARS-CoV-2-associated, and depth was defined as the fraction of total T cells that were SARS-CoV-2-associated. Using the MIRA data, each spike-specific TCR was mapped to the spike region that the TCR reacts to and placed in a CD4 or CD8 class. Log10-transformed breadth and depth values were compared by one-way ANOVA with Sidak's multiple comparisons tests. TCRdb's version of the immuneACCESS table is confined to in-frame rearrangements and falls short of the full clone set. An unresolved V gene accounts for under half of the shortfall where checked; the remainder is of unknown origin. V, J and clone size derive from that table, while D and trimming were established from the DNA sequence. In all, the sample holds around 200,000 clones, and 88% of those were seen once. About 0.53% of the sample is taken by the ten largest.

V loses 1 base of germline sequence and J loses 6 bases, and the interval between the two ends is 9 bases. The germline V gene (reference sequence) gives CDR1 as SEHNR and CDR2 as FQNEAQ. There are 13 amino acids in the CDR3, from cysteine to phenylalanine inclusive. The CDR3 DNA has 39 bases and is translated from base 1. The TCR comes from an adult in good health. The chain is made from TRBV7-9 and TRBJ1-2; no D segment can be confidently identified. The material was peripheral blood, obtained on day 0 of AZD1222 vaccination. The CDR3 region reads CASSLEAVHGYTF. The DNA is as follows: TGTGCCAGCAGCTTAGAAGCGGTACATGGCTACACCTTC.